This TCR beta chain was profiled in a study of cytomegalovirus exposure and HLA in healthy donors. Study context: Inside one of the first data releases sat around 80 million unique TCRs taken from HLA-typed donors. Study-level findings and limits: It was taken for granted in presence/absence analyses that sequencing depth across donors was roughly uniform. CMV serostatus was the sole immune exposure information available. Productive status was seen about 90% or about 30% of the time for most TCR beta V segments in an earlier analysis.

With 6 bases removed from V and 1 base from J, the gap between germline ends came to 15 bases. Germline V gene lookup returns CDR1 SGHVS and CDR2 FQNEAQ. The CDR3 has 15 residues. With respect to this clone: As yet, its antigen is unknown.

The PCR used 60 Vbeta and 13 Jbeta primers. The repertoire was sequenced with immunoSEQ multiplex PCR; TCRdb's copy has only in-frame clones and lacks some. The data show 90,000 to 120,000 clones, 75% to 85% seen once. V and J are TRBV7-8 and TRBJ2-5; D is unresolved. Sequencing was done on a sample of PBMCs. The TCR comes from a woman between 18 and 30 years old in good health and CMV-seronegative. Written as DNA, the CDR3 is TGTGCCAGCAGACAAACAAGGCAGGCCCAAGAGACCCAGTACTTC. This sequence encodes CASRQTRQAQETQYF.